A selection of T cell receptor beta chains follows, all from one sample in a study of cytomegalovirus exposure and HLA in healthy donors. Here immunoSEQ multiplex PCR was the method, and the copy in TCRdb shows in-frame clones only, minus some. The sample holds approximately 300,000 clones, around 80% seen once. The material sequenced was PBMCs. The receptor source for this set is a girl aged 2-15 years in good health and CMV-seronegative. The CDR3 runs from the conserved cysteine through the conserved F or W. The order of the fields is D gene, clone size, J gene, V gene, CDR3 length, CDR3 protein, CDR3 DNA. A D gene is named only where the DNA matches it firmly. A clone size is listed for some rows: how often the clone was seen (once, few, many), or a class if it is expanded.

D: TRBD1
size: -
J: TRBJ1-1
V: TRBV5-1
length: 14
CDR3: CASSLGDRGTEAFF
DNA: TGCGCCAGCAGCTTGGGAGACAGGGGGACTGAAGCTTTCTTT

D: TRBD2
size: -
J: TRBJ2-1
V: TRBV27
length: 15
CDR3: CASTSGGAGYNEQFF
DNA: TGTGCCAGCACCTCCGGGGGGGCCGGGTACAATGAGCAGTTCTTC

D: -
size: -
J: TRBJ1-5
V: TRBV28
length: 12
CDR3: CASSFGGQPQHF
DNA: TGTGCCAGCAGTTTCGGGGGTCAGCCCCAGCATTTT

D: TRBD1
size: -
J: TRBJ1-5
V: TRBV2
length: 14
CDR3: CASHQGVQNQPQHF
DNA: TGTGCCAGCCATCAGGGGGTCCAAAATCAGCCCCAGCATTTT

D: -
size: -
J: TRBJ1-3
V: TRBV28
length: 12
CDR3: CASGGGVNTIYF
DNA: TGTGCCAGCGGAGGTGGTGTAAACACCATATATTTT

D: TRBD2
size: -
J: TRBJ2-7
V: TRBV6-5
length: 16
CDR3: CASSYSPGGPTYEQYF
DNA: TGTGCCAGCAGTTACTCCCCGGGGGGACCTACCTACGAGCAGTACTTC

D: TRBD1
size: -
J: TRBJ2-7
V: TRBV27
length: 15
CDR3: CASHPFDRAPSEQYF
DNA: TGTGCCAGCCATCCCTTCGACAGGGCCCCTTCCGAGCAGTACTTC

D: -
size: -
J: TRBJ2-7
V: TRBV13
length: 16
CDR3: CASSLEVRAGRPEQYF
DNA: TGTGCCAGCAGCTTAGAAGTCCGTGCAGGCCGACCCGAGCAGTACTTC

D: -
size: -
J: TRBJ1-5
V: TRBV9
length: 16
CDR3: CASSPTTGGAGQPQHF
DNA: TGTGCCAGCAGCCCGACGACGGGGGGGGCGGGTCAGCCCCAGCATTTT

D: TRBD2
size: -
J: TRBJ2-1
V: TRBV29-1
length: 14
CDR3: CSVGGLAGVNEQFF
DNA: TGCAGCGTTGGGGGACTAGCGGGAGTCAATGAGCAGTTCTTC

D: -
size: few
J: TRBJ1-5
V: TRBV27
length: 14
CDR3: CASSWSRQYQPQHF
DNA: TGTGCCAGCAGTTGGTCCAGGCAGTATCAGCCCCAGCATTTT

D: TRBD1
size: few
J: TRBJ1-5
V: TRBV18
length: 14
CDR3: CASSPGQVNQPQHF
DNA: TGTGCCAGCTCACCGGGACAGGTAAATCAGCCCCAGCATTTT

D: -
size: -
J: TRBJ2-1
V: TRBV25-1
length: 15
CDR3: CASSEFWYRNNEQFF
DNA: TGTGCCAGCAGTGAATTCTGGTACAGGAACAATGAGCAGTTCTTC

D: -
size: -
J: TRBJ1-1
V: TRBV12-5
length: 13
CDR3: CASGSRQNTEAFF
DNA: TGTGCTAGTGGTTCCCGACAGAACACTGAAGCTTTCTTT

D: TRBD1
size: -
J: TRBJ1-6
V: TRBV10-3
length: 16
CDR3: CAISDGGQGIGSPLHF
DNA: TGTGCCATCAGTGATGGCGGACAGGGGATAGGATCACCCCTCCACTTT

D: TRBD1
size: once
J: TRBJ1-1
V: TRBV2
length: 14
CDR3: CASSVTGVNTEAFF
DNA: TGTGCCAGCAGCGTTACAGGGGTGAACACTGAAGCTTTCTTT

D: -
size: -
J: TRBJ2-5
V: TRBV30
length: 11
CDR3: CAWSPSETQYF
DNA: TGTGCCTGGAGTCCGTCAGAGACCCAGTACTTC

D: -
size: -
J: TRBJ2-1
V: TRBV15
length: 14
CDR3: CATSRDPSYNEQFF
DNA: TGTGCCACCAGCAGAGATCCTTCCTACAATGAGCAGTTCTTC

D: -
size: -
J: TRBJ1-3
V: TRBV30
length: 12
CDR3: CAWSVEGNTIYF
DNA: TGTGCCTGGAGTGTAGAGGGAAACACCATATATTTT

D: -
size: -
J: TRBJ1-1
V: TRBV6-5
length: 15
CDR3: CASSYSGRAWDRAFF
DNA: TGTGCCAGCAGTTACTCAGGCAGGGCCTGGGATAGAGCTTTCTTT

D: TRBD1
size: few
J: TRBJ1-5
V: TRBV7-6
length: 16
CDR3: CASSLASGTGNQPQHF
DNA: TGTGCCAGCAGCCTAGCCTCCGGGACAGGCAATCAGCCCCAGCATTTT

D: -
size: -
J: TRBJ2-2
V: TRBV6-1
length: 15
CDR3: CASSLRTANTGELFF
DNA: TGTGCCAGCAGTTTGCGGACAGCGAACACCGGGGAGCTGTTTTTT

D: -
size: -
J: TRBJ1-2
V: TRBV6-5
length: 13
CDR3: CASSLWGPNGYTF
DNA: TGTGCCAGCAGCCTTTGGGGCCCGAATGGCTACACCTTC

D: -
size: -
J: TRBJ1-4
V: TRBV7-8
length: 13
CDR3: CASSRQPNEKLFF
DNA: TGTGCCAGCAGTAGACAGCCTAATGAAAAACTGTTTTTT

D: TRBD1
size: once
J: TRBJ1-2
V: TRBV9
length: 16
CDR3: CASSGGDRGFFAGYTF
DNA: TGTGCCAGCAGCGGGGGGGACAGGGGCTTCTTCGCCGGCTACACCTTC

D: TRBD1
size: -
J: TRBJ2-7
V: TRBV19
length: 13
CDR3: CASAGTGLYEQYF
DNA: TGTGCCAGTGCGGGGACAGGGTTATACGAGCAGTACTTC

D: TRBD1
size: -
J: TRBJ1-5
V: TRBV6-6
length: 14
CDR3: CASTVTGFYQPQHF
DNA: TGTGCCAGCACCGTGACAGGGTTCTATCAGCCCCAGCATTTT

D: -
size: -
J: TRBJ2-1
V: TRBV30
length: 11
CDR3: CAWSNYNEQFF
DNA: TGTGCCTGGTCTAACTACAATGAGCAGTTCTTC